The rows below give T cell receptor beta chains drawn from one sample of a study of CD8 T cells in Susac syndrome. TCRdb reprocessed the immunoSEQ multiplex PCR reads via MiXCR and lists one record per CDR3 protein. The sample consists of around 150,000 distinct CDR3 sequences, around 95% of them appearing once. Sequencing was done on a sample of CD4+ T cells from PBMCs. The receptor source for this set is a human donor in good health. Both conserved end residues are part of each CDR3. A D gene is named only where the DNA matches it firmly. A clone size is listed for some rows: how often the clone was seen (once, few, many), or a class if it is expanded.

D gene: TRBD1
V gene: TRBV7-9
clone size: -
J gene: TRBJ2-2
CDR3 DNA: TGTGCCAGCAGCCGTCTCGGGACAGGTCTCCCCGGGGAGCTGTTTTTT
CDR3 protein: CASSRLGTGLPGELFF

D gene: TRBD2
V gene: TRBV2
clone size: -
J gene: TRBJ2-2
CDR3 DNA: TGTGCCAGCAGTGAATTCCTAGCGGGAACGGCAGGGGAGCTGTTTTTT
CDR3 protein: CASSEFLAGTAGELFF

D gene: TRBD1
V gene: TRBV10-1
clone size: -
J gene: TRBJ1-1
CDR3 DNA: TGCGCCAGCAGACAGGGGTTGGGCACTGAAGCTTTCTTT
CDR3 protein: CASRQGLGTEAFF

D gene: -
V gene: TRBV9
clone size: -
J gene: TRBJ1-5
CDR3 DNA: TGTGCCAGCAGCGTAGAGGCAGGAAATCAGCCCCAGCATTTT
CDR3 protein: CASSVEAGNQPQHF

D gene: -
V gene: TRBV3-1
clone size: -
J gene: TRBJ2-7
CDR3 DNA: TGTGCCAGCAGCTGGCGGGGGCTCTCCTACGAGCAGTACTTC
CDR3 protein: CASSWRGLSYEQYF

D gene: -
V gene: TRBV19
clone size: -
J gene: TRBJ2-7
CDR3 DNA: TGTGCCAGTAGTTCGACGGAGGCCTACGAGCAGTACTTC
CDR3 protein: CASSSTEAYEQYF

D gene: -
V gene: TRBV5-4
clone size: -
J gene: TRBJ2-2
CDR3 DNA: TGTGCCAGCAGGAACCTTGAGAGAGGGAACACCGGGGAGCTGTTTTTT
CDR3 protein: CASRNLERGNTGELFF

D gene: TRBD2
V gene: TRBV9
clone size: -
J gene: TRBJ2-3
CDR3 DNA: TGTGCCAGCAGCTCTCCGGGACTAGGGGCAGATACGCAGTATTTT
CDR3 protein: CASSSPGLGADTQYF

D gene: TRBD1
V gene: TRBV9
clone size: -
J gene: TRBJ2-1
CDR3 DNA: TGTGCCAGCAGCGTAGGAACCGGGACAGGGCACAATGAGCAGTTCTTC
CDR3 protein: CASSVGTGTGHNEQFF

D gene: -
V gene: TRBV10-3
clone size: -
J gene: TRBJ2-7
CDR3 DNA: TGTGCCATCAGGGACAGTTACGAGCAGTACTTC
CDR3 protein: CAIRDSYEQYF

D gene: TRBD2
V gene: TRBV6-1
clone size: -
J gene: TRBJ2-2
CDR3 DNA: TGTGCCAGCAGCCGCCTTCCGGGACTAGCGAACACCGGGGAGCTGTTTTTT
CDR3 protein: CASSRLPGLANTGELFF

D gene: -
V gene: TRBV7-8
clone size: -
J gene: TRBJ2-1
CDR3 DNA: TGTGCCAGCAGCTTCCTACGGGGAGCCTACAATGAGCAGTTCTTC
CDR3 protein: CASSFLRGAYNEQFF

D gene: -
V gene: TRBV20-1
clone size: -
J gene: TRBJ2-1
CDR3 DNA: TGCAGTGCTAGCGTTAACGGTGAGCAGTTCTTC
CDR3 protein: CSASVNGEQFF

D gene: -
V gene: TRBV5-6
clone size: -
J gene: TRBJ1-1
CDR3 DNA: TGTGCCAGCAGCTCGGGACTTCGGAACACTGAAGCTTTCTTT
CDR3 protein: CASSSGLRNTEAFF

D gene: -
V gene: TRBV20-1
clone size: -
J gene: TRBJ2-1
CDR3 DNA: TGCAGTGCTAGGAGGGGGAATGAGCAGTTCTTC
CDR3 protein: CSARRGNEQFF

D gene: TRBD2
V gene: TRBV3-1
clone size: -
J gene: TRBJ2-1
CDR3 DNA: TGTGCCAGCAGCCAAGAACTAGCGGCTTTCAATGAGCAGTTCTTC
CDR3 protein: CASSQELAAFNEQFF

D gene: TRBD1
V gene: TRBV15
clone size: -
J gene: TRBJ2-7
CDR3 DNA: TGTGCCACCAGCAGAGAGCCAGGGGGCATCTACGAGCAGTACTTC
CDR3 protein: CATSREPGGIYEQYF

D gene: TRBD2
V gene: TRBV6-5
clone size: -
J gene: TRBJ2-3
CDR3 DNA: TGTGCCAGCAGTTACTCGAGTAGGCTAGCGGGCGACACAGATACGCAGTATTTT
CDR3 protein: CASSYSSRLAGDTDTQYF

D gene: TRBD1
V gene: TRBV15
clone size: -
J gene: TRBJ1-1
CDR3 DNA: TGTGCCACCAAGGAGCGGACAGGGCTTCGCGGGAACACTGAAGCTTTCTTT
CDR3 protein: CATKERTGLRGNTEAFF

D gene: -
V gene: TRBV2
clone size: -
J gene: TRBJ1-4
CDR3 DNA: TGTGCCAGCAGTAGGGACCGATCAACTAATGAAAAACTGTTTTTT
CDR3 protein: CASSRDRSTNEKLFF

D gene: TRBD1
V gene: TRBV18
clone size: -
J gene: TRBJ2-7
CDR3 DNA: TGTGCCAGCTCGGGTCCCGGGACAGGGGGCTACGAGCAGTACTTC
CDR3 protein: CASSGPGTGGYEQYF

D gene: -
V gene: TRBV18
clone size: once
J gene: TRBJ2-5
CDR3 DNA: TGTGCCAGCTCACCCAACCTTGGAGAGACCCAGTACTTC
CDR3 protein: CASSPNLGETQYF

D gene: -
V gene: TRBV6-1
clone size: -
J gene: TRBJ1-4
CDR3 DNA: TGTGCCAGCAGTGCCGACACCCAAGCAAAACTGTTTTTT
CDR3 protein: CASSADTQAKLFF

D gene: -
V gene: TRBV20-1
clone size: once
J gene: TRBJ1-6
CDR3 DNA: TGCAGTGCTAGGACTCCAGAGTCACCCCTCCACTTT
CDR3 protein: CSARTPESPLHF

D gene: TRBD1
V gene: TRBV5-1
clone size: -
J gene: TRBJ1-1
CDR3 DNA: TGCGCCAGCAGCGCCGACAGGGCTACTGAAGCTTTCTTT
CDR3 protein: CASSADRATEAFF

D gene: -
V gene: TRBV5-1
clone size: -
J gene: TRBJ2-7
CDR3 DNA: TGCGCCAGAGATACCGGGACCTTGACCTACGAGCAGTACTTC
CDR3 protein: CARDTGTLTYEQYF

D gene: -
V gene: TRBV7-2
clone size: few
J gene: TRBJ2-5
CDR3 DNA: TGTGCCAGCAGCTTAGGGGGTACCGGTGGGGAGACCCAGTACTTC
CDR3 protein: CASSLGGTGGETQYF